Shown below are 29 T cell receptor beta chains from a single sample sequenced in a study of cytomegalovirus exposure and HLA in healthy donors. The PCR employed 60 Vbeta primers together with 13 Jbeta primers. TCRdb's copy holds only in-frame clones and misses some; the assay was immunoSEQ multiplex PCR. The table lists about 69,000 clones, roughly 70% of them singletons, with around 9.9% in the top ten. Specimen: PBMCs. These receptors originate from a woman in her twenties or thirties in good health and CMV-seronegative.

This clone was found a few times. The chain couples TRBV29-1 to TRBJ1-5; 9 bases map to TRBD1. CDR1 SQVTM and CDR2 ANQGSEA come from the germline V gene. The CDR3 sequence is 13 residues long. V gave up 6 bases and J gave up 7 bases; unmatched junction bases: 7. CDR3 DNA: TGCAGCGTAAACCGGGGACAGGGCCAGCCCCAGCATTTT. It yields the protein CSVNRGQGQPQHF.

The V gene is TRBV5-1, the J gene TRBJ1-5, with D possibly matching TRBD1 (6 bases). From germline, CDR1 is SGHRS and CDR2 YFSETQ. The CDR3 length is 16 residues. Trimming removed 0 bases from V and 4 bases from J, with 14 bases in between. The CDR3 loop reads CASSLGITGINQPQHF. CDR3 nucleotides: TGCGCCAGCAGCTTGGGAATCACAGGGATTAATCAGCCCCAGCATTTT.

The chain employs TRBV5-1 and TRBJ1-1; 7 bases agree with TRBD1. CDR3 length: 16 residues. With V trimmed by 1 base and J by 0 bases, 6 bases remained unmatched. The V gene's germline CDR1 is SGHRS and CDR2 YFSETQ. The CDR3, as DNA: TGCGCCAGCAGCTTGTTAGGACAGGTGCTGAACACTGAAGCTTTCTTT. The encoded protein is CASSLLGQVLNTEAFF.

The genes are TRBV15 and TRBJ1-2, with TRBD1 identical over 7 bases. The CDR3 is 12 amino acids. V was pared by 8 bases and J by 2 bases, with 2 bases of the junction left unmatched. The germline V gene has CDR1 LNHNV and CDR2 YYDKDF (reference sequence). CDR3 amino acids: CATQGQNYGYTF. The CDR3 nucleotides read TGTGCCACCCAGGGACAGAACTATGGCTACACCTTC.

This clone was detected only a few times. V is TRBV4-1 and J is TRBJ2-7; 12 positions match TRBD2. The junction had 4 bases not matched to a gene; V was cut back by 6 bases and J by 1 base. CDR1 is MGHRA, CDR2 YSYEKL, per germline. This CDR3 has 15 residues. The CDR3 here is CASSLGLAGSYEQYF. In nucleotides, the CDR3 is TGCGCCAGCAGTTTGGGACTAGCGGGTTCCTACGAGCAGTACTTC.

This clone was detected once. The chain joins TRBV7-9 to TRBJ2-7, with TRBD1 identical over 7 bases. The CDR3 length is 13 residues. V dropped 5 bases and J dropped 3; count of bases not matched to a gene: 4. CDR1 is SEHNR and CDR2 is FQNEAQ in the germline V gene (reference sequence). CDR3 residues: CASSRGQHYEQYF. DNA of the CDR3: TGTGCCAGCAGCCGGGGACAGCACTACGAGCAGTACTTC.

The gene calls are TRBV9 and TRBJ1-1; D perhaps matches TRBD1 (5 bases). The CDR3 is 14 amino acids. Per the germline V gene, CDR1 is SGDLS and CDR2 is YYNGEE. Trimming left V 4 bases short and J 1 base short, with 11 bases between. CDR3 nucleotide sequence: TGTGCCAGCAGCCCTTACGACAGGAACACTGAAGCTTTCTTT. Residues: CASSPYDRNTEAFF.

The chain uses TRBV10-1 and TRBJ2-2; 9 bases are shared with TRBD1. The CDR3 is made up of 14 amino acids. The ends lost 5 bases at V and 4 bases at J; junction bases unmatched: 2. In germline, CDR1 is WNHNN, CDR2 SYGVQD (reference sequence). CDR3 protein: CASSLTGGTGELFF. As DNA, the CDR3 is TGCGCCAGCAGTTTGACAGGGGGCACCGGGGAGCTGTTTTTT.

This rearrangement joins TRBV30 to TRBJ2-5; D not resolved. V shed 2 bases and J shed 1 base, with 8 bases lying between them. The CDR3 has 13 residues. Germline CDR1 is GTSNPN and CDR2 is SVGIG (reference sequence). The CDR3 protein is CAWSPGSQETQYF. As DNA, the CDR3 is TGTGCCTGGAGTCCCGGGTCCCAAGAGACCCAGTACTTC.

DNA of the CDR3: TGTGCCAGCAGCAAATGTACATTACGGAGTAATTCACCCCTCCACTTT. Its translation: CASSKCTLRSNSPLHF. V usage is TRBV21-1 and J usage is TRBJ1-6. TRBV21-1 is marked as a pseudogene. CDR3 size: 16 residues.

The rearrangement uses TRBV28 and TRBJ2-7, with a possible D match to TRBD1 (6 bases). Germline V gene lookup returns CDR1 MDHEN and CDR2 SYDVKM. The V and J ends lost 7 bases and 6 bases respectively, with 13 bases between them. CDR3 length equals 12 residues. The CDR3 here is CASTAGEGEQYF. DNA for the CDR3: TGTGCCAGCACGGCAGGGGAAGGCGAGCAGTACTTC.

The chain links TRBV4-3 to TRBJ2-1; 12 bases line up with TRBD2. CDR1 LGHNA and CDR2 YSLEER come from the germline V gene. V shed 4 bases, J shed 4 bases, and the junction held 2 bases outside the gene matches. The CDR3 is 15 amino acids. The CDR3 coding sequence is TGCGCCAGCAGCCCTGGGACTAGCGGGTACAATGAGCAGTTCTTC. This gives the protein CASSPGTSGYNEQFF.

The J gene is TRBJ2-5, the V gene TRBV15; 7 bases match TRBD2. The CDR3 contains 15 residues. From germline, CDR1 is LNHNV and CDR2 YYDKDF (reference sequence). The V segment lost 0 bases and the J segment 1 base; nucleotides outside the gene matches: 2. CDR3 amino acids: CATSRDRGVQETQYF. The CDR3 region has the DNA TGTGCCACCAGCAGAGATCGGGGGGTCCAAGAGACCCAGTACTTC.

This clone was detected a few times. The rearrangement joins TRBV30 to TRBJ2-5, with D perhaps matching TRBD1 (5 bases). Looked up from germline, CDR1 is GTSNPN and CDR2 is SVGIG (reference sequence). The CDR3 totals 13 residues. V was cut by 5 bases and J by 5 bases, with 15 bases left in between. Here the CDR3 DNA reads TGTGCCTGGTCCTACTCCAGGGTGGAGACCCAGTACTTC. Translating gives CAWSYSRVETQYF. Variable domain in full (rest from reference TRBV30 and TRBJ2-5): SQTIHQWPATLVQPVGSPLSLECTVEGTSNPNLYWYRQAAGRGLQLLFYSVGIGQISSEVPQNLSASRPQDRQFILSSKKLLLSDSGFYLCAWSYSRVETQYFGPGTRLLVL.

This chain links TRBV9 with TRBJ2-3; 10 bases fit TRBD1. Germline V gene lookup returns CDR1 SGDLS and CDR2 YYNGEE. V trimming: 4 bases; J trimming: 2 bases; junction bases outside the gene matches: 25. The CDR3 loop spans 22 amino acids. CDR3 loop: CASSPPKTGGLLADNFTDTQYF. CDR3 coding DNA: TGTGCCAGCAGCCCACCCAAGACAGGGGGCCTGCTAGCGGATAACTTCACAGATACGCAGTATTTT.

CDR3 nucleotides: TGTGCCAGCAGTTTCAGACAGGGGGGCTATGGCTACACCTTC. Its translation: CASSFRQGGYGYTF. This sequence joins TRBV27 and TRBJ1-2; TRBD1 matches 9 bases. The CDR3 is made up of 14 amino acids. With V trimmed by 3 bases and J by 4 bases, 3 bases remained unmatched. Germline V CDR1 and CDR2: MNHEY, SMNVEV (reference sequence).

The J gene is TRBJ1-1, the V gene TRBV5-1; 9 bases match TRBD1. This CDR3 has 16 residues. Germline CDR1 and CDR2: SGHRS and YFSETQ. V shed 4 bases, J shed 4 bases, and the junction held 11 bases outside the gene matches. The CDR3 protein is CASSPGGGTGFTEAFF. The CDR3 DNA sequence: TGCGCCAGCAGCCCCGGAGGTGGGACAGGGTTCACTGAAGCTTTCTTT.

The chain employs TRBV28 and TRBJ2-5; 9 nucleotides line up with TRBD1. V gave up 4 bases and J gave up 7 bases; unmatched junction bases: 4. This CDR3 comprises 13 residues. Germline V gene data show CDR1 as MDHEN and CDR2 as SYDVKM. CDR3 bases: TGTGCCAGCAGTTCGGGACAGGGAGGGACCCAGTACTTC. Encoded protein: CASSSGQGGTQYF.

This chain connects TRBV7-9 to TRBJ2-7; 7 nucleotides match TRBD1. Germline lookup yields CDR1 SEHNR and CDR2 FQNEAQ (reference sequence). Trimming at V came to 11 bases and at J to 3 bases, leaving 7 bases not matched to a gene. The CDR3 runs 12 residues. As DNA, the CDR3 is TGTGCCTCCGACGGGACAGACTACGAGCAGTACTTC. Its protein is CASDGTDYEQYF. The whole variable domain, filled in from reference TRBV7-9 and TRBJ2-7, reads DTGVSQNPRHKITKRGQNVTFRCDPISEHNRLYWYRQTLGQGPEFLTYFQNEAQLEKSRLLSDRFSAERPKGSFSTLEIQRTEQGDSAMYLCASDGTDYEQYFGPGTRLTVT.

The rearrangement joins TRBV10-1 to TRBJ2-7; no reliable D call. Per the germline V gene, CDR1 is WNHNN and CDR2 is SYGVQD (reference sequence). The CDR3 contains 13 residues. V shed 2 bases and J shed 3 bases, with 8 bases lying between them. Here the CDR3 reads CASSEHEVYEQYF. The CDR3 region has the DNA TGCGCCAGCAGTGAGCACGAGGTCTACGAGCAGTACTTC.

V usage is TRBV9 and J usage is TRBJ1-5; 7 bases map to TRBD1. V was pared by 0 bases and J by 5 bases, with 8 bases of the junction left unmatched. CDR1 is SGDLS and CDR2 is YYNGEE in the germline V gene. The CDR3 is made up of 16 amino acids. CDR3 nucleotides: TGTGCCAGCAGCGTAGAGAGTGACAGGGTGCATCAGCCCCAGCATTTT. The encoded protein is CASSVESDRVHQPQHF.

V is TRBV14 and J is TRBJ1-4; 7 positions match TRBD1. With 4 bases clipped from V and 0 bases from J, the junction kept 8 bases outside the gene matches. The CDR3 is 17 residues long. Germline CDR1 SGHDN, CDR2 FVKESK. The CDR3 DNA reads as TGTGCCAGCAGCCTCCGGGACAGCCCAACAACTAATGAAAAACTGTTTTTT. Translating gives CASSLRDSPTTNEKLFF. The full variable domain, its missing parts supplied by reference TRBV14 and TRBJ1-4, is EAGVTQFPSHSVIEKGQTVTLRCDPISGHDNLYWYRRVMGKEIKFLLHFVKESKQDESGMPNNRFLAERTGGTYSTLKVQPAELEDSGVYFCASSLRDSPTTNEKLFFGSGTQLSVL.

This clone has just a few counts. The rearrangement joins TRBV2 to TRBJ2-3; 9 bases match TRBD2. Germline V gives CDR1 SNHLY, CDR2 FYNNEI. V was pared by 3 bases and J by 5 bases, with 9 bases of the junction left unmatched. CDR3 size: 16 residues. CDR3 amino acids: CASSEIGGGALDTQYF. CDR3 sequence (DNA): TGTGCCAGCAGTGAGATCGGCGGGGGGGCTTTAGATACGCAGTATTTT. The full variable domain, rest sourced from reference TRBV2 and TRBJ2-3, is EPEVTQTPSHQVTQMGQEVILRCVPISNHLYFYWYRQILGQKVEFLVSFYNNEISEKSEIFDDQFSVERPDGSNFTLKIRSTKLEDSAMYFCASSEIGGGALDTQYFGPGTRLTVL.

Only a few counts were recorded for this clone. The rearrangement joins TRBV6-4 to TRBJ2-3, with TRBD2 as a possible D gene (5 bases). The CDR3 consists of 15 residues. V was cut by 4 bases and J by 0 bases, with 11 bases left in between. Germline V gives CDR1 MRHNA, CDR2 SNTAGT. CDR3 coding DNA: TGTGCCAGCAGTGTCGGGGTAGCTAGCACAGATACGCAGTATTTT. The encoded protein is CASSVGVASTDTQYF.

The table lists this clone with a few counts. The chain employs TRBV27 and TRBJ2-7; 8 bases match TRBD1. This CDR3 has 15 amino acids. Germline V lookup: CDR1 MNHEY, CDR2 SMNVEV (reference sequence). The trim removed 9 bases at V and 4 bases at J, leaving 14 bases unmatched. The CDR3 is CASASRDRHSYEQYF. In nucleotides, the CDR3 is TGTGCCAGTGCCTCTCGGGACAGGCATTCTTACGAGCAGTACTTC.

This clone was counted a few times. The rearrangement uses TRBV6-5 and TRBJ1-5; perhaps TRBD1 as D (6 bases). Trimming pared 6 bases from V and 0 bases from J, leaving 9 bases between. The CDR3 length is 14 residues. Germline CDR1 and CDR2: MNHEY and SVGAGI. This chain's CDR3 is CASRGAYSNQPQHF. Here the CDR3 DNA reads TGTGCCAGCAGGGGGGCCTATAGCAATCAGCCCCAGCATTTT.

The rearrangement joins TRBV9 to TRBJ1-1; 7 bases agree with TRBD1. Germline values: CDR1 SGDLS, CDR2 YYNGEE. After removal of 3 bases from V and 4 bases from J, the junction contained 3 bases not matched to a gene. The CDR3 contains 13 residues. The CDR3 nucleotides are TGTGCCAGCAGCGCACAGGGGAGCACTGAAGCTTTCTTT. Translating gives CASSAQGSTEAFF.

The chain links TRBV28 to TRBJ1-5; the D gene is possibly TRBD1 (5 bases). Germline CDR1 is MDHEN and CDR2 is SYDVKM. This CDR3 spans 17 amino acids. V was trimmed by 5 bases and J by 0 bases, leaving 17 bases between them. CDR3 in amino acids: CASSPIRADYSNQPQHF. The CDR3 DNA is TGTGCCAGCAGTCCCATCAGGGCCGATTATAGCAATCAGCCCCAGCATTTT.

V gene TRBV30 combines with J gene TRBJ1-6; 9 bases are a match to TRBD1. CDR1 is GTSNPN and CDR2 is SVGIG in the germline V gene (reference sequence). With 4 bases clipped from V and 9 bases from J, the junction kept 10 bases outside the gene matches. This CDR3 has 15 residues. This CDR3 is CAWIKSGQGFSPLHF. CDR3 DNA: TGTGCCTGGATTAAGTCGGGACAGGGTTTTTCACCCCTCCACTTT.